A selection of T cell receptor beta chains follows, all from one sample in a study of tumor-infiltrating lymphocytes in oesophageal squamous cell carcinoma. TCRdb ran MiXCR on the PCR reads and lists one entry per CDR3 protein. The sample has about 12,000 distinct CDR3 sequences, about 50% seen once; the top ten hold under 35%. Sequencing was carried out using esophageal tumor tissue. Receptors originate from a female donor with esophageal squamous cell carcinoma. Each CDR3 is given with its conserved first and last residue. Fields, in order: clone size, J gene, D gene, V gene, CDR3 protein, CDR3 DNA. The D gene is left open where the match is weak. The size entry is marked missing in some rows and otherwise reads once, few, many or a size class.

>few|TRBJ2-1|NA|TRBV7-8
CASSLVGLNDEQFF
TGTGCCAGCAGCTTAGTTGGACTAAACGATGAGCAGTTCTTC
>NA|TRBJ2-1|NA|TRBV7-2
CASSLRDGSYNEQFF
TGTGCCAGCAGTCTTAGGGATGGTTCTTACAATGAGCAGTTCTTC
>NA|TRBJ2-3|NA|TRBV7-6
CASSLEGLSTDTQYF
TGTGCCAGCAGCTTAGAGGGTCTGAGCACAGATACGCAGTATTTT
>once|TRBJ2-5|NA|TRBV11-2
CARGAGKMAETQYF
TGTGCCAGGGGGGCGGGAAAAATGGCGGAGACCCAGTACTTC
>NA|TRBJ2-1|TRBD2|TRBV7-2
CASSPGTSGSYEQFF
TGTGCCAGCAGCCCAGGGACTAGCGGGAGCTATGAGCAGTTCTTC
>NA|TRBJ1-6|NA|TRBV7-2
CASSLVPGSDSPLHF
TGTGCCAGCAGCTTAGTTCCAGGGAGTGATTCACCCCTCCACTTT
>few|TRBJ2-5|NA|TRBV24-1
CATSETGTGETQYF
TGTGCCACCAGTGAGACCGGGACCGGAGAGACCCAGTACTTC
>NA|TRBJ2-7|TRBD2|TRBV7-2
CASSLRVAGGLSYEQYF
TGTGCCAGCAGCTTAAGGGTAGCGGGAGGGCTCTCCTACGAGCAGTACTTC
>NA|TRBJ2-4|NA|TRBV7-3
CASSEQGPNTGELYF
TGTGCCAGCAGTGAACAGGGTCCGAACACCGGGGAGCTGTACTTC
>NA|TRBJ2-5|NA|TRBV6-6
CASSSEFAETQYF
TGTGCCAGCAGTTCAGAGTTTGCAGAGACCCAGTACTTC
>once|TRBJ2-7|NA|TRBV7-2
CASSFDGRREQYF
TGTGCCAGCAGTTTTGACGGGAGACGCGAGCAGTACTTC
>NA|TRBJ2-2|NA|TRBV11-3
CASSFILGGELFF
TGTGCCAGCAGCTTCATCCTGGGCGGGGAGCTGTTTTTT
>many|TRBJ2-3|NA|TRBV19
CASSIRDLADTQYF
TGTGCCAGTAGTATCCGGGACCTTGCAGATACGCAGTATTTT
>NA|TRBJ2-3|TRBD2|TRBV19
CASSPGGGLNTQYF
TGTGCCAGTAGTCCCGGGGGGGGTTTGAATACGCAGTATTTT
>NA|TRBJ2-7|TRBD2|TRBV20-1
CSARKRGYEQYF
TGCAGTGCTAGAAAGCGGGGGTACGAGCAGTACTTC
>NA|TRBJ2-7|NA|TRBV24-1
CATQARGERGYNF
TGTGCCACCCAGGCCAGGGGGGAACGGGGCTACAACTTC
>NA|TRBJ2-1|NA|TRBV12-3/TRBV12-4
CAGSPRVRSYEQFF
TGTGCCGGCAGTCCCAGGGTAAGGTCCTACGAGCAGTTCTTC
>many|TRBJ1-4|NA|TRBV12-3/TRBV12-4
CASSLQGKEKLFF
TGTGCCAGCAGTTTACAGGGGAAAGAAAAACTGTTTTTT
>few|TRBJ2-1|NA|TRBV12-3/TRBV12-4
CASSFSGFYNEQFF
TGTGCCAGCAGTTTTTCGGGGTTCTACAATGAGCAGTTCTTC
>once|TRBJ2-3|NA|TRBV6-2/TRBV6-3
CASSLQNTDTQYF
TGTGCCAGCAGTTTACAGAACACAGATACGCAGTATTTT
>many|TRBJ1-5|NA|TRBV9
CASSVAGTTNQPQHF
TGTGCCAGCAGCGTAGCTGGGACAACGAATCAGCCCCAGCATTTT
>NA|TRBJ1-2|TRBD1|TRBV7-6
CASSKDRFSGVGYTF
TGTGCCAGCAGCAAGGACAGGTTCTCGGGGGTCGGCTACACCTTC
>once|TRBJ2-7|TRBD1|TRBV10-1
CASQRTGEFEQYF
TGCGCCAGCCAAAGGACAGGGGAATTCGAGCAGTACTTC
>NA|TRBJ2-7|NA|TRBV19
CASSGAGHPYEQYF
TGTGCCAGTAGTGGGGCGGGACATCCTTACGAGCAGTACTTC
>few|TRBJ2-7|NA|TRBV12-3/TRBV12-4
CASSLGGGLLSYEQYF
TGTGCCAGCAGTTTAGGGGGCGGACTTCTCTCCTACGAGCAGTACTTC
>few|TRBJ2-1|NA|TRBV7-2
CASSLLAFSYNEQFF
TGTGCCAGCAGCTTACTAGCGTTCTCCTACAATGAGCAGTTCTTC
>many|TRBJ2-1|TRBD2|TRBV27
CASSPGGAGNEQFF
TGTGCCAGCAGTCCGGGGGGGGCGGGGAATGAGCAGTTCTTC
>NA|TRBJ1-6|NA|TRBV12-3/TRBV12-4
CASSPPHGKDSPLHF
TGTGCCAGCAGTCCCCCACACGGGAAGGATTCACCCCTCCACTTT
>few|TRBJ2-7|NA|TRBV7-9
CASSVGLRSDLWPYEQYF
TGTGCCAGCAGCGTAGGCCTTAGGAGCGACCTTTGGCCCTACGAGCAGTACTTC
>NA|TRBJ2-6|NA|TRBV7-3
CASSGSGTHTSGANVLTF
TGTGCCAGCAGCGGATCCGGGACCCATACTTCTGGGGCCAACGTCCTGACTTTC
>NA|TRBJ2-5|TRBD1|TRBV7-2
CASSLQGTDQETQYF
TGTGCCAGCAGCTTACAGGGGACAGACCAAGAGACCCAGTACTTC
>NA|TRBJ1-5|NA|TRBV7-9
CASSLEANQPQHF
TGTGCCAGCAGCTTAGAGGCGAACCAGCCCCAGCATTTT
>many|TRBJ2-6|NA|TRBV7-2
CASSLAPTF
TGTGCCAGCAGCTTAGCCCCGACTTTC
>NA|TRBJ2-1|NA|TRBV6-8
CASSYSNREPSYEQFF
TGTGCCAGCAGTTACTCGAACAGGGAACCGTCTTATGAGCAGTTCTTC
>NA|TRBJ2-2|NA|TRBV7-3
CASSSYGTGELFF
TGTGCCAGCAGCTCCTATGGCACCGGGGAGCTGTTTTTT
>NA|TRBJ1-1|NA|TRBV7-6
CASSWDNEAFF
TGTGCCAGCAGCTGGGACAATGAAGCTTTCTTT
>NA|TRBJ2-7|NA|TRBV7-3
CASSLGGAGPYEQYF
TGTGCCAGCAGCTTAGGGGGGGCGGGCCCTTACGAGCAGTACTTC
>many|TRBJ2-5|NA|TRBV12-3/TRBV12-4
CASSLALGRDNEQYF
TGTGCCAGCAGTTTAGCGCTCGGGAGAGACAATGAGCAGTACTTC
>NA|TRBJ2-7|NA|TRBV7-2
CASSLVEGPYEQYF
TGTGCCAGCAGCTTAGTGGAGGGCCCATACGAGCAGTACTTC
>NA|TRBJ1-3|NA|TRBV7-2
CASSLAHSSRGNTIYF
TGTGCCAGCAGCTTAGCACACAGTTCTAGAGGAAACACCATATATTTT
>many|TRBJ2-7|NA|TRBV28
CASIPSAGYEQYF
TGTGCCAGCATCCCCAGCGCCGGCTACGAGCAGTACTTC
>NA|TRBJ2-5|TRBD2|TRBV5-4
CASSRGLAGGRETQYF
TGCGCCAGCAGCCGGGGACTAGCGGGAGGTAGGGAGACCCAGTACTTC
>NA|TRBJ2-7|TRBD1|TRBV6-6
CASSYGAGGGYEQYF
TGTGCCAGCAGTTACGGGGCAGGGGGTGGCTACGAGCAGTACTTC
>NA|TRBJ1-4|TRBD1|TRBV9
CASSPTGGPTNEKLFF
TGTGCCAGCAGCCCCACAGGGGGGCCAACTAATGAAAAACTGTTTTTT
>NA|TRBJ2-3|NA|TRBV7-8
CASRPDTSTTDTQYF
TGTGCCAGCAGGCCGGACACTTCTACCACAGATACGCAGTATTTT
>NA|TRBJ2-3|NA|TRBV6-1
CASTQQGNRRDTQYF
TGTGCCAGCACCCAACAGGGAAATCGGAGAGATACGCAGTATTTT
>NA|TRBJ2-3|NA|TRBV7-2
CASSSLDTDTQYF
TGTGCCAGCAGCTCTTTGGATACAGATACGCAGTATTTT
>NA|TRBJ2-5|NA|TRBV7-2
CASSPRLAGIEETQYF
TGTGCCAGCAGCCCCCGATTAGCTGGCATTGAAGAGACCCAGTACTTC
>NA|TRBJ2-7|TRBD2|TRBV2
CASSEGTSGRVYEQYF
TGTGCCAGCAGTGAGGGGACTAGCGGGAGGGTCTACGAGCAGTACTTC